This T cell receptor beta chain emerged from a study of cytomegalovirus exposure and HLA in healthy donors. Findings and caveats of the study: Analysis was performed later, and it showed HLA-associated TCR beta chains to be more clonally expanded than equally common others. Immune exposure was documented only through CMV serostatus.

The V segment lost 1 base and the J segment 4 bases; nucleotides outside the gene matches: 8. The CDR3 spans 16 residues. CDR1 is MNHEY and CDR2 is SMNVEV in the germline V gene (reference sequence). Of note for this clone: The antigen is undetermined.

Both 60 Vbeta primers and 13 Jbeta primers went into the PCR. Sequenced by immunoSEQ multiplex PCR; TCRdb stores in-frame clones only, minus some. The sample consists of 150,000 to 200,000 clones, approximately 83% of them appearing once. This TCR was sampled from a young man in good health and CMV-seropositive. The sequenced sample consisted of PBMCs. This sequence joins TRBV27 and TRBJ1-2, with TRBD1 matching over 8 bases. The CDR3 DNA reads TGTGCCAGCAGTTTATTGGGGGGACAGGCCGTCTATGGCTACACCTTC. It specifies CASSLLGGQAVYGYTF.